The present TCR beta chain was sequenced within a study of beta chain features in type 1 diabetes. The CDR3 has 13 amino acids. Trimming stripped 5 bases from V and 4 bases from J, with 11 bases between. Germline V CDR1 and CDR2: SGHAT, FQNNGV. The study's findings and limits: All four CD4+ subsets from Type 1 diabetes patients carried moderately but significantly shorter TCRB CDR3s.

This clone was seen more than once but under ten times. What it recognizes is unknown. Expressed TCRB transcripts were sequenced because the entire RNA isolate underwent reverse transcription. Clones were sequenced by immunoSEQ multiplex PCR, and TCRdb holds only the in-frame ones, with some missing. The sample lists hundreds of thousands of clones, around 12% seen once, with 0.01% in the top ten. The chain links TRBV11-2 to TRBJ1-2; a possible D gene is TRBD1 (5 bases). This TCR was sampled from a woman aged 18-30 years with type 1 diabetes. Sequencing was carried out using naive CD4+ T cells from blood. CDR3 region: CASSPGGLYGYTF. Written as DNA, the CDR3 is TGTGCCAGCAGCCCCGGGGGACTCTATGGCTACACCTTC.